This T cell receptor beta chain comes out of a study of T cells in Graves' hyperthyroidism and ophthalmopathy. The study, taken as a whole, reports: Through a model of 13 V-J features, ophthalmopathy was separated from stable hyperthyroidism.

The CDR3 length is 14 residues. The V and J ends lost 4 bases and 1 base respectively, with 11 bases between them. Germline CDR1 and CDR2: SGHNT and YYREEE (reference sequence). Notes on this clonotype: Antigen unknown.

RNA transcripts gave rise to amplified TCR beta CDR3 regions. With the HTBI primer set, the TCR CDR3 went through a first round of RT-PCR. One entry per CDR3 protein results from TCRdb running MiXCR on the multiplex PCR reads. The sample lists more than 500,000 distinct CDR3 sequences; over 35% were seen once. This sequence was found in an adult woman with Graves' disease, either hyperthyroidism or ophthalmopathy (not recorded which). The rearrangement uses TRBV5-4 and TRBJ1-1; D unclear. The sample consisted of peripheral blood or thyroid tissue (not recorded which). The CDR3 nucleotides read TGTGCCAGCAGCAAGCCCGAGACGAACACTGAAGCTTTCTTT. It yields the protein CASSKPETNTEAFF.